The 9 T cell receptor beta chains below were found in one sample sequenced in a study of Ad26.COV2.S vaccination and SARS-CoV-2 variants. Treatment reported: some 20 received Ad26.COV2.S at low or high dose, single or two shots; roughly five received placebo; per-sample allocation not given. Sampling was done on day 63 after the first vaccine or placebo injection. Only in-frame clones appear in the TCRdb table, and some are missing; sequencing was by immunoSEQ multiplex PCR. The data contain roughly 380,000 clones, around 90% of them seen just once; the ten biggest clones take up roughly 3.6%. Sequenced here: peripheral blood, sampled in a trial of Ad26.COV2.S vaccine versus placebo. The source of these receptors is a person aged 18 to 65 who received the Ad26.COV2.S COVID-19 vaccine or a placebo.

V is TRBV19 and J is TRBJ2-3; D is uncertain. The CDR3 has 15 residues. V lost 3 bases, J lost 0 bases, and 10 bases lay in between. Germline CDR1 LNHDA, CDR2 SQIVND (reference sequence). In nucleotides, the CDR3 is TGTGCCAGTAGTATGGGCAGCTATAGCACAGATACGCAGTATTTT. This codes for CASSMGSYSTDTQYF.

This clone appeared once. The rearrangement uses TRBV5-8 and TRBJ2-7; the D is unclear. This CDR3 is 12 amino acids long. Deletions cut 0 bases from V and 3 bases from J, with 4 bases between. CDR1 and CDR2 (germline): SGHTS, YDEGEE. DNA for the CDR3: TGTGCCAGCAGCTTGGATTACTACGAGCAGTACTTC. Protein sequence: CASSLDYYEQYF.

CDR3 loop: CASSLEEGGGTDTQYF. The CDR3 DNA sequence: TGTGCCAGCAGCTTGGAGGAGGGAGGGGGCACAGATACGCAGTATTTT. V gene TRBV5-5 combines with J gene TRBJ2-3, with 7 bases that match TRBD2. With 0 bases clipped from V and 1 base from J, the junction kept 5 bases outside the gene matches. This CDR3 has 16 residues. Per germline, CDR1 SGHKS and CDR2 YYEKEE (reference sequence).

The chain combines TRBV3-1 (or the pseudogene TRBV3-2) with TRBJ2-1; D remains unclear. Trimming removed 1 base at V and 6 bases at J, with 10 bases between. The CDR3 length is 14 residues. Germline V lookup: CDR1 LGHDT, CDR2 YNNKEL (reference sequence). In nucleotides, the CDR3 is TGTGCCAGCAGCCAAGGTTTTGGTCGCAATGAGCAGTTCTTC. It yields the protein CASSQGFGRNEQFF.

Comments on this clone: Other DNA sequences of this sample code for an identical CDR3. CDR3 bases: TGTGCCAGCAGTTACTCGGGCACCGGGGAGCTGTTTTTT. Translated, it gives CASSYSGTGELFF. The chain employs TRBV6-5 and TRBJ2-2, with D unclear. Trimming left V 0 bases short and J 4 bases short, with 3 bases between. Germline V CDR1 and CDR2: MNHEY, SVGAGI. There are 13 residues in the CDR3.

The chain employs TRBV9 and TRBJ1-2; D is possibly TRBD1 (6 bases). The germline gives CDR1 SGDLS, CDR2 YYNGEE. There are 14 residues in the CDR3. V lost 1 base and J 3 bases, leaving 10 bases between the germline ends. Written as DNA, the CDR3 is TGTGCCAGCAGCGTAACAGGGAACGACTATGGCTACACCTTC. As protein: CASSVTGNDYGYTF.

V gene TRBV6-6 combines with J gene TRBJ2-7; 12 positions match TRBD2. Germline trimming cut 5 bases from V and 3 bases from J; bases unmatched to any gene: 11. There are 17 residues in the CDR3. The V gene's germline CDR1 is MNHNY and CDR2 SVGAGI (reference sequence). The CDR3 spells CASSRTRLAGANYEQYF. CDR3 in DNA: TGTGCCAGCAGTCGAACCCGACTAGCGGGGGCCAACTACGAGCAGTACTTC.

Remarks on this clone: This same CDR3 is encoded by further DNA sequences in the sample. The J gene is TRBJ2-5, the V gene TRBV4-1, with 11 bases lining up with TRBD2. Germline CDR1 and CDR2: MGHRA and YSYEKL. The CDR3 covers 15 residues. V lost 5 bases, J lost 1 base, and 3 bases stayed unmatched. Here the CDR3 DNA reads TGCGCCAGCAGCTTCGGACTAGCGGGCCAAGAGACCCAGTACTTC. It translates to CASSFGLAGQETQYF.

V usage is TRBV7-9 and J usage is TRBJ2-7, with 14 bases lining up with TRBD2. J was trimmed by 5 bases and V by 5 bases; bases with no gene match: 11. CDR1 is SEHNR, CDR2 FQNEAQ, per germline (reference sequence). The CDR3 loop spans 17 amino acids. The CDR3 sequence: CASSPRLAGGPGDEQYF. The CDR3 DNA reads TGTGCCAGCAGCCCTCGACTAGCGGGGGGGCCAGGAGACGAGCAGTACTTC. Drawing the rest from reference TRBV7-9 and TRBJ2-7, the complete variable domain is DTGVSQNPRHKITKRGQNVTFRCDPISEHNRLYWYRQTLGQGPEFLTYFQNEAQLEKSRLLSDRFSAERPKGSFSTLEIQRTEQGDSAMYLCASSPRLAGGPGDEQYFGPGTRLTVT.